A selection of T cell receptor beta chains follows, all from one sample in a study of blood T cell repertoires in COVID-19. Repertoires were generated with immunoSEQ multiplex PCR, while TCRdb's copy carries only in-frame clones and drops some. The sample lists some 120,000 clones, approximately 88% occurring once. Sequenced input: peripheral blood. Receptors originate from a middle-aged man with acute or convalescent COVID-19. Both conserved end residues are part of each CDR3. The order of the fields is J gene, V gene, CDR3 length, clone size, D gene, CDR3 DNA, CDR3 protein. D genes are given only for firm matches. Clone size, where shown, is once, few, many, or a class for clones that have expanded.

TRBJ1-5 TRBV6-2/TRBV6-3 17 once . TGTGCCAGCAGTTACTCAGTCCAGGGAACCAAGTGGCAGCCCCAGCATTTT CASSYSVQGTKWQPQHF
TRBJ1-1 TRBV5-4 13 . . TGTGCCAGCAACCGGGACATGAACACTGAAGCTTTCTTT CASNRDMNTEAFF
TRBJ2-7 TRBV11-3 13 . . TGTGCCAGCAGGGCGCGGCAGAGCTACGAGCAGTACTTC CASRARQSYEQYF
TRBJ1-2 TRBV27 15 . TRBD1 TGTGCCAGCAGTTTATCCGGGACAGGGCTGAATGGCTACACCTTC CASSLSGTGLNGYTF
TRBJ2-1 TRBV19 16 . TRBD1 TGTGCCAGTAGTCCCATGGGCAGGGGGCTGATAAATGAGCAGTTCTTC CASSPMGRGLINEQFF
TRBJ2-1 TRBV27 15 . TRBD2 TGTGCCAGCAAGGGCGGAACTAGCGGGAGAAATGAGCAGTTCTTC CASKGGTSGRNEQFF
TRBJ1-4 TRBV7-9 16 . TRBD1 TGTGCCAGCAGGACCGGGGCCGGGACAGACGGTGAAAAACTGTTTTTT CASRTGAGTDGEKLFF
TRBJ1-5 TRBV18 15 . TRBD1 TGTGCCAGCTCACCCCTCCAGGGGGCTAATCAGCCCCAGCATTTT CASSPLQGANQPQHF
TRBJ2-3 TRBV3-1/TRBV3-2 13 . . TGTGCCAGCAGCCACTTAATCACAGATACGCAGTATTTT CASSHLITDTQYF
TRBJ2-7 TRBV28 14 few TRBD1 TGTGCCAGCAGTCAGAGGACAGGGTCCTACGAGCAGTACTTC CASSQRTGSYEQYF
TRBJ2-3 TRBV18 13 . . TGTGCCAGCTCACCATCCGGGTTGGATACGCAGTATTTT CASSPSGLDTQYF